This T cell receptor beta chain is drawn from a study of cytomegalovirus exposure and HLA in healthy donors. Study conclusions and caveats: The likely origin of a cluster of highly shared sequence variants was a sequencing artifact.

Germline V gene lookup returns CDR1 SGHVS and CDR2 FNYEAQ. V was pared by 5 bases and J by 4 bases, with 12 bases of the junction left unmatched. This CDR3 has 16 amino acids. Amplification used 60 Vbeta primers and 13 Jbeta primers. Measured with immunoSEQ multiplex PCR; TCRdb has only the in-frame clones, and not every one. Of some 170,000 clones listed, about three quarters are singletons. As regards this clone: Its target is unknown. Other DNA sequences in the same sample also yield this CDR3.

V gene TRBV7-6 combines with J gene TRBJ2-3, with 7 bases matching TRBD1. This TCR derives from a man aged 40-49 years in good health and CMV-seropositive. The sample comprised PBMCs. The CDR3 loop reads CASSPKGTVTPDTQYF. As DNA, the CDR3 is TGTGCCAGCAGCCCAAAAGGGACAGTAACCCCAGATACGCAGTATTTT.